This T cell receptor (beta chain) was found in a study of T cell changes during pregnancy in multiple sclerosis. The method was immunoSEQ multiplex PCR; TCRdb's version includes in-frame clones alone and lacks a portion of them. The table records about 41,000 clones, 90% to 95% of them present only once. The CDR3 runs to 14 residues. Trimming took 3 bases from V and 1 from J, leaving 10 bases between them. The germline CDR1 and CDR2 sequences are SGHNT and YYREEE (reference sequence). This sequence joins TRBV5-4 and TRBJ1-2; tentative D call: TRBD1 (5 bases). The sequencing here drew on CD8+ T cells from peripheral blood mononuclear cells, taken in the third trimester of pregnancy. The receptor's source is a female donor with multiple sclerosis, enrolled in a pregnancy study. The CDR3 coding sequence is TGTGCCAGCAGCTCGGGACTGGGTAACTATGGCTACACCTTC. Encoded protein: CASSSGLGNYGYTF. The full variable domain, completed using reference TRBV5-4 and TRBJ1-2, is ETGVTQSPTHLIKTRGQQVTLRCSSQSGHNTVSWYQQALGQGPQFIFQYYREEENGRGNFPPRFSGLQFPNYSSELNVNALELDDSALYLCASSSGLGNYGYTFGSGTRLTVV.